The 10 T cell receptor beta chains in this list originate from one sample, sequenced in a study of blood T cell repertoires in COVID-19. Produced via immunoSEQ multiplex PCR; TCRdb's table is partial and in-frame only. The sample holds approximately 230,000 clones, 88% seen once. The source material was PBMCs or T cells enriched from blood (not recorded which). The receptors come from a woman between 50 and 59 years old with acute COVID-19.

The CDR3 nucleotides are TGTGCCAGCAGCTTAGCCGGAGGGAAACCCGGGGAGCTGTTTTTT. It translates to CASSLAGGKPGELFF. V gene TRBV11-3 combines with J gene TRBJ2-2; perhaps TRBD2 as D (6 bases). The CDR3 runs 15 residues. V lost 1 base, J lost 6 bases, and 12 bases lay in between. Germline loops: CDR1 SGHNT, CDR2 YENEEA.

The chain has TRBV4-1 and TRBJ1-2, with 10 nucleotides matching TRBD1. Trimming took 2 bases from V and 4 from J; bases not matched to a gene: 4. The germline gives CDR1 MGHRA, CDR2 YSYEKL. This CDR3 is built from 15 residues. In DNA form, the CDR3 reads TGCGCCAGCAGCCAACCGGGACAGGGGACCTATGGCTACACCTTC. Its protein is CASSQPGQGTYGYTF.

The rearrangement uses TRBV19 and TRBJ2-1, with TRBD1 matching 11 bases. This CDR3 is 18 amino acids long. Trimming removed 3 bases from V and 0 bases from J; junction bases left unmatched: 7. Germline V lookup: CDR1 LNHDA, CDR2 SQIVND (reference sequence). The CDR3 sequence is CASSIGQGARSSYNEQFF. CDR3 in DNA: TGTGCCAGTAGTATTGGACAGGGGGCCCGGAGCTCCTACAATGAGCAGTTCTTC.

The chain joins TRBV5-1 to TRBJ2-3, with 12 positions matching TRBD2. V shed 4 bases and J 2 bases; nucleotides not matched to a gene: 2. The CDR3 runs to 15 residues. Germline V CDR1 and CDR2: SGHRS, YFSETQ. CDR3 coding DNA: TGCGCCAGCAGCAGACTAGCGGGGGACACAGATACGCAGTATTTT. Its protein is CASSRLAGDTDTQYF.

This clone was seen a handful of times. The chain has TRBV2 and TRBJ2-2; TRBD2 might be the D (6 bases). V lost 8 bases, J lost 4 bases, and 23 bases lay in between. Germline V gene data show CDR1 as SNHLY and CDR2 as FYNNEI. The CDR3 spans 17 residues. CDR3 sequence: CASCKSGLMLVTGELFF. Written as DNA, the CDR3 is TGTGCCAGCTGTAAATCGGGACTCATGTTAGTCACCGGGGAGCTGTTTTTT.

This clone appeared once. This sequence joins TRBV30 and TRBJ1-2; no definite D call. Germline V gene data show CDR1 as GTSNPN and CDR2 as SVGIG (reference sequence). The CDR3 is 13 residues long. V shed 0 bases and J shed 7 bases, with 12 bases lying between them. CDR3 loop: CAWSVGRAAGYTF. The CDR3 DNA follows: TGTGCCTGGAGTGTTGGGAGGGCGGCTGGCTACACCTTC.

This clone was seen a single time. J is TRBJ1-2 and V is TRBV18; 8 bases are a match to TRBD1. The CDR3 length is 14 residues. V shed 6 bases and J 5 bases; nucleotides not matched to a gene: 8. Germline V gene sequence: CDR1 KGHSH, CDR2 LQKENI. The CDR3 here is CASSPGQEKYGYTF. The CDR3, as DNA: TGTGCCAGCTCCCCGGGACAGGAGAAATATGGCTACACCTTC.

The chain joins TRBV7-2 to TRBJ2-7, with 10 bases that match TRBD2. This CDR3 is built from 15 residues. J gave up 5 bases and V 3 bases, and 7 bases lay outside the gene matches. Germline CDR1 SGHTA, CDR2 FQGNSA. The CDR3 spells CASSFLPSGSNEQYF. The CDR3 DNA is TGTGCCAGCAGCTTCTTACCTAGCGGGAGCAACGAGCAGTACTTC.

This clone was observed at least ten times. This rearrangement joins TRBV9 to TRBJ1-1; the D is unclear. V was clipped by 0 bases and J by 1 base, with 4 bases between them. Germline V gives CDR1 SGDLS, CDR2 YYNGEE. This CDR3 has 13 residues. CDR3: CASSVVWNTEAFF. DNA of the CDR3: TGTGCCAGCAGCGTAGTCTGGAACACTGAAGCTTTCTTT.

The chain has TRBV6-5 and TRBJ1-5; unclear D gene. V lost 2 bases to trimming and J lost 8 bases, with 7 bases between them. Germline V gene data show CDR1 as MNHEY and CDR2 as SVGAGI. This CDR3 region has 12 residues. The CDR3 sequence: CASSYLGEPQHF. In DNA form, the CDR3 reads TGTGCCAGCAGTTACCTCGGGGAGCCCCAGCATTTT.